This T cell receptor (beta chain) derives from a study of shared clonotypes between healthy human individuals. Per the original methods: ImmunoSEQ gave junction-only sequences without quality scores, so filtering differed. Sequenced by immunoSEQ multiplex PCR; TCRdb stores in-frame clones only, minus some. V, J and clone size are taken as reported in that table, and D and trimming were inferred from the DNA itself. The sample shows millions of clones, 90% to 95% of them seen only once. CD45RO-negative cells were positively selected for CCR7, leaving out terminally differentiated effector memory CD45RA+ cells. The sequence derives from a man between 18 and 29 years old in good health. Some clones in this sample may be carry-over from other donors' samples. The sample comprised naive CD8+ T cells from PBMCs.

Here the CDR3 DNA reads TGTGCCAGCAGCTTAGTTCAGGGGTCTGAAGCTTTCTTT. It is translated as CASSLVQGSEAFF. The chain uses TRBV11-3 and TRBJ1-1; possibly TRBD1 for D (6 bases). The CDR3 is 13 residues long. Trimming took off 1 base at V and 6 bases at J, with 9 bases between the two ends. Germline V gene data show CDR1 as SGHNT and CDR2 as YENEEA.